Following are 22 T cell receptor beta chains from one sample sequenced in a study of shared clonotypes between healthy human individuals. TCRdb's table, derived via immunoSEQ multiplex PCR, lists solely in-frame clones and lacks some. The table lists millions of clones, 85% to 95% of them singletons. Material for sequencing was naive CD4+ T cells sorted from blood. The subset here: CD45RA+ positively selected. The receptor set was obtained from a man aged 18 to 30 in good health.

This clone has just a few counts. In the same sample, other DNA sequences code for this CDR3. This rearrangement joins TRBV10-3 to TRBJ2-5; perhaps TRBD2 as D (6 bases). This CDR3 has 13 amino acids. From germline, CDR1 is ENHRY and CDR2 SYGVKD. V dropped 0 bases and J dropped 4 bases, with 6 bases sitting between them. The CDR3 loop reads CAISESGGETQYF. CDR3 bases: TGTGCCATCAGTGAGTCGGGGGGAGAGACCCAGTACTTC.

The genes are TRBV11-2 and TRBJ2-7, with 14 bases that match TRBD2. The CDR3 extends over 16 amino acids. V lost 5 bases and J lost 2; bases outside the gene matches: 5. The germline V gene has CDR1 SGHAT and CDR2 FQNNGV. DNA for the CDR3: TGTGCCAGCAGCCCGCGACTAGCGGGGGGGACCTACGAGCAGTACTTC. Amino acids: CASSPRLAGGTYEQYF.

The CDR3 DNA reads as TGTGCCAGCAGCTTGTCCGCCGGGACCGCGAACACCGGGGAGCTGTTTTTT. It specifies CASSLSAGTANTGELFF. The V gene is TRBV5-4, the J gene TRBJ2-2; perhaps D is TRBD1 or TRBD2 (5 bases each). The CDR3 spans 17 residues. Trimming cost V 1 base and J 0 bases, with 13 bases left between them. Germline-derived CDR1 and CDR2 are SGHNT and YYREEE (reference sequence).

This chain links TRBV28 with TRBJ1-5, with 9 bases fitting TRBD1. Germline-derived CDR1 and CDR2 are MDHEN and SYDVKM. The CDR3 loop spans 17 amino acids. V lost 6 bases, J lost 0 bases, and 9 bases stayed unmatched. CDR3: CASREGTGTASNQPQHF. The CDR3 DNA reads TGTGCCAGCAGAGAGGGGACAGGGACCGCTAGCAATCAGCCCCAGCATTTT.

The CDR3 region is CAWSGGSHEQYF. CDR3 sequence (DNA): TGTGCCTGGAGTGGGGGTTCCCACGAGCAGTACTTC. V usage is TRBV30 and J usage is TRBJ2-7; no reliable D call. V was trimmed by 1 base and J by 5 bases, leaving 9 bases between them. The CDR3 extends over 12 amino acids. Germline CDR1 and CDR2: GTSNPN and SVGIG (reference sequence).

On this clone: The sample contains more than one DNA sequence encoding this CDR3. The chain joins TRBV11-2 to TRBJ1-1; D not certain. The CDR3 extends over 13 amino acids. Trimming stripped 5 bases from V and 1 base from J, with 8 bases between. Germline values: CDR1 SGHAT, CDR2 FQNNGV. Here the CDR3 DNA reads TGTGCCAGCAGCCCGCGAGGGAACACTGAAGCTTTCTTT. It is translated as CASSPRGNTEAFF.

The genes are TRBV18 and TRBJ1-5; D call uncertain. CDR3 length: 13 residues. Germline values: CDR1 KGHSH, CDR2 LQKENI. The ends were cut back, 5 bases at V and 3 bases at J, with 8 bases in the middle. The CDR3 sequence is CASSVSDNQPQHF. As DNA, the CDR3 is TGTGCCAGCTCAGTGTCGGACAATCAGCCCCAGCATTTT. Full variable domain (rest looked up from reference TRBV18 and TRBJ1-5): NAGVMQNPRHLVRRRGQEARLRCSPMKGHSHVYWYRQLPEEGLKFMVYLQKENIIDESGMPKERFSAEFPKEGPSILRIQQVVRGDSAAYFCASSVSDNQPQHFGDGTRLSIL.

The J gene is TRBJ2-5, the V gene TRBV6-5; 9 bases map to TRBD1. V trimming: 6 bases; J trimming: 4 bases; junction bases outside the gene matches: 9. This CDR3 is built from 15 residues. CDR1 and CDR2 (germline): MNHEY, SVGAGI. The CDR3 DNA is TGTGCCAGCAGCCCCGGGGACAGGGAGGTAGAGACCCAGTACTTC. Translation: CASSPGDREVETQYF.

As DNA, the CDR3 is TGTGCCAGCAGACCGAGGACAGGGACGACTGAAGCTTTCTTT. It encodes CASRPRTGTTEAFF. This chain joins TRBV6-6 and TRBJ1-1; 8 nucleotides agree with TRBD1. The ends lost 6 bases at V and 5 bases at J; junction bases unmatched: 8. This CDR3 is built from 14 residues. Germline V CDR1 and CDR2: MNHNY, SVGAGI (reference sequence).

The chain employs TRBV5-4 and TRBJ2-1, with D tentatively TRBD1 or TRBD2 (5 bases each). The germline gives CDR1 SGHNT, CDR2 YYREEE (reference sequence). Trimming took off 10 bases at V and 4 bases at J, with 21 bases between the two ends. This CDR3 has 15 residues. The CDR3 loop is CAGPGTLRGYNEQFF. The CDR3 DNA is TGTGCCGGCCCTGGGACCCTACGCGGATACAATGAGCAGTTCTTC.

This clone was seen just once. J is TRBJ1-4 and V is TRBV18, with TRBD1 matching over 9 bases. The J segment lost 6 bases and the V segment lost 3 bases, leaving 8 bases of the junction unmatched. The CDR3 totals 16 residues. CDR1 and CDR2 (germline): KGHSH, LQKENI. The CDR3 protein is CASSPIGTGNYEKLFF. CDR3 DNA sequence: TGTGCCAGCTCACCTATTGGGACAGGGAACTATGAAAAACTGTTTTTT.

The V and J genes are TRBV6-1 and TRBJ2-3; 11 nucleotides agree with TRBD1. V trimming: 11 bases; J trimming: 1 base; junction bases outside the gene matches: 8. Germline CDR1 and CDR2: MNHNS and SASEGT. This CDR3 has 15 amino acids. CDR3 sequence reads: CAGAPGQGGTDTQYF. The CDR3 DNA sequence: TGTGCCGGAGCACCGGGACAGGGGGGCACAGATACGCAGTATTTT.

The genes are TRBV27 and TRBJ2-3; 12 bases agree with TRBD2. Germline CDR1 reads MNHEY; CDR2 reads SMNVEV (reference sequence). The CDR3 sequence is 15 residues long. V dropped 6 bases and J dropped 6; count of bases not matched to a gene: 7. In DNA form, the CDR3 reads TGTGCCAGCAGGCGGCTAGCGGGAGGGGTGGATACGCAGTATTTT. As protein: CASRRLAGGVDTQYF.

Here the CDR3 reads CAVRPPPGRMGSGANVLTF. The CDR3 DNA is TGTGCCGTCAGACCCCCCCCCGGGAGAATGGGGTCTGGGGCCAACGTCCTGACTTTC. The chain combines TRBV28 with TRBJ2-6, with D possibly matching TRBD2 (6 bases). Germline values: CDR1 MDHEN, CDR2 SYDVKM. The CDR3 has 19 residues. Trimming stripped 11 bases from V and 1 base from J, with 27 bases between.

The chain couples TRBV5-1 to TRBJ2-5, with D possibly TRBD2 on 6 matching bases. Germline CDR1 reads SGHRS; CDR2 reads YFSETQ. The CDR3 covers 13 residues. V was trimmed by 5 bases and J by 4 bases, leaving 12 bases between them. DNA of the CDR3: TGCGCCAGCAGTCGTCGGGAGAGAGAGACCCAGTACTTC. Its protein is CASSRRERETQYF.

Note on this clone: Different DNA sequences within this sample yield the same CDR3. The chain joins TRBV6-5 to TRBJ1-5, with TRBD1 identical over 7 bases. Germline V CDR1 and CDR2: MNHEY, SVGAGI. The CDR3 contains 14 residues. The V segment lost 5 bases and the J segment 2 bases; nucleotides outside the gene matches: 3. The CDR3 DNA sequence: TGTGCCAGCAGTAATGGACAGGGCAATCAGCCCCAGCATTTT. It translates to CASSNGQGNQPQHF.

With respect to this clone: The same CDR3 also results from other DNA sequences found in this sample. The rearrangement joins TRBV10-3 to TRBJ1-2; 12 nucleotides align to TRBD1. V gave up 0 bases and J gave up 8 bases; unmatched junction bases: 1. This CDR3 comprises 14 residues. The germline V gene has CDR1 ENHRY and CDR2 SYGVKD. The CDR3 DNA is TGTGCCATCAGTGAGTCGGGGACAGGGGGCGGCTACACCTTC. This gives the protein CAISESGTGGGYTF.

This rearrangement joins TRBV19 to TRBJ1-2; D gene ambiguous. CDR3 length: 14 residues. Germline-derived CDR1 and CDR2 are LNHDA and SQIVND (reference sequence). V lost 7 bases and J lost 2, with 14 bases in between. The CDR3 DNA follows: TGTGCCAGTACCCAGGCGACCATGAACTATGGCTACACCTTC. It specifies CASTQATMNYGYTF.

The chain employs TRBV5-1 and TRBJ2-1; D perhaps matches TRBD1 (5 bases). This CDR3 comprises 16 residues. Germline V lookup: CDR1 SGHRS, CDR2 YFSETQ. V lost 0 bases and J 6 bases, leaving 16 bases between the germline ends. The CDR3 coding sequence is TGCGCCAGCAGCTTGGCCCCTTCGGACACCTCCAATGAGCAGTTCTTC. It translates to CASSLAPSDTSNEQFF.

The DNA of the CDR3 is TGTGCCAGTAGTATAAAGGCGTTCATGAACACTGAAGCTTTCTTT. Translated: CASSIKAFMNTEAFF. This sequence joins TRBV19 and TRBJ1-1; D gene unclear. The germline V and J ends were trimmed by 2 bases and 0 bases, with 10 bases remaining between them. The CDR3 loop spans 15 amino acids. Germline V gives CDR1 LNHDA, CDR2 SQIVND (reference sequence).

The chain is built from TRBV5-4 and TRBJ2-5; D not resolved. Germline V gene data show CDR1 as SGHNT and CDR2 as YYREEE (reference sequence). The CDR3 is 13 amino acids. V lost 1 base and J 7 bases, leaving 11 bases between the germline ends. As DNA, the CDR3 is TGTGCCAGCAGCTTGTTTGGGGAAGGGACCCAGTACTTC. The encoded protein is CASSLFGEGTQYF.

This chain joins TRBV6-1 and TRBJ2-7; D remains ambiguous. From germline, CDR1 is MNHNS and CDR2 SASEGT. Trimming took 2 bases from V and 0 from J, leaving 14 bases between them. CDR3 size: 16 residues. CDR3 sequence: CASSEWRIETSYEQYF. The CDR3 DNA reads TGTGCCAGCAGTGAATGGCGAATTGAGACCTCCTACGAGCAGTACTTC.